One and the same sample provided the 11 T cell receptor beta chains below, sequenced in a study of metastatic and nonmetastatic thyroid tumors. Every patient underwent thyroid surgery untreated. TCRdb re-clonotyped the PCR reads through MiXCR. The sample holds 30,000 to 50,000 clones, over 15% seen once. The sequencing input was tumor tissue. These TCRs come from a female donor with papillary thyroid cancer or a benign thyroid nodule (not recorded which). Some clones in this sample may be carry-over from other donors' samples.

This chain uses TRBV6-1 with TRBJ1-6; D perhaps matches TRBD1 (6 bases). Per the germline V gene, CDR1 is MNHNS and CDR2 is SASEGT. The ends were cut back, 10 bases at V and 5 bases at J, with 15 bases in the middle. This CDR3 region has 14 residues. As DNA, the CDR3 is TGTGCCACGTCCGCCGCAGGGGATAATTCACCCCTCCACTTT. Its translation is CATSAAGDNSPLHF.

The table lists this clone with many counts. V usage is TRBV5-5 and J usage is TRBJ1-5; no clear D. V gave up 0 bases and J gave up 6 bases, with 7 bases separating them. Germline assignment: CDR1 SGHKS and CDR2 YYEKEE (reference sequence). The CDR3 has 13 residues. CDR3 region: CASSLGGVQPQHF. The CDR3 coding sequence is TGTGCCAGCAGCTTGGGCGGGGTTCAGCCCCAGCATTTT. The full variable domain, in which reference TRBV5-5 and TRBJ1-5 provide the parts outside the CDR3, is DAGVTQSPTHLIKTRGQQVTLRCSPISGHKSVSWYQQVLGQGPQFIFQYYEKEERGRGNFPDRFSARQFPNYSSELNVNALLLGDSALYLCASSLGGVQPQHFGDGTRLSIL.

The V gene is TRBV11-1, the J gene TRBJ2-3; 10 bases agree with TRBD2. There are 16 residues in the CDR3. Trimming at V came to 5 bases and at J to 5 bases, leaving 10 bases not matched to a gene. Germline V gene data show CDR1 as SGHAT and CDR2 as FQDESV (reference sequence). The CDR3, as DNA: TGTGCCAGCAGCACCCAAGCGGGGGGGCAGGTAGATACGCAGTATTTT. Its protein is CASSTQAGGQVDTQYF.

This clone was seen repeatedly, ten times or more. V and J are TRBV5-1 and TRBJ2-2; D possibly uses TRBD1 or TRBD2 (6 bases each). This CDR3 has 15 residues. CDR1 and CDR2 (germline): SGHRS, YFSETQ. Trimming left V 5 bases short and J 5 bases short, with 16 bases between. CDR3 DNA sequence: TGCGCCAGCAGTGCCGGGGGCCCTGGAACCGGGGAGCTGTTTTTT. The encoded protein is CASSAGGPGTGELFF.

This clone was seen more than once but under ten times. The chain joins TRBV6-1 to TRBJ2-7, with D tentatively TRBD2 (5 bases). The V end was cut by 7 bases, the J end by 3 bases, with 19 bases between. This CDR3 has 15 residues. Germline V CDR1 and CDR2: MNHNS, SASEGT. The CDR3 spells CASTPRDEGLYEQYF. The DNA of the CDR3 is TGTGCCAGCACGCCTAGAGATGAGGGCCTCTACGAGCAGTACTTC.

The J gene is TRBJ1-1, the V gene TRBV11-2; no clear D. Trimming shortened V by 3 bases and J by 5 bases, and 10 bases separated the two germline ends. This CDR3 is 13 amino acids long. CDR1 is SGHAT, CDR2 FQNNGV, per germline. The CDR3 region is CASSFRVRTEAFF. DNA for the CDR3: TGTGCCAGCAGCTTCCGGGTCCGTACTGAAGCTTTCTTT.

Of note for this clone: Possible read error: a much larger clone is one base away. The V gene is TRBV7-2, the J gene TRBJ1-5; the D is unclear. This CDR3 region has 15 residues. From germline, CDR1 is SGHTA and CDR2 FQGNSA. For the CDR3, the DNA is TGTGCCAGCATCTTAGTGCGGCAGGCGGGTCAGCCTCAGCATTTT. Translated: CASILVRQAGQPQHF.

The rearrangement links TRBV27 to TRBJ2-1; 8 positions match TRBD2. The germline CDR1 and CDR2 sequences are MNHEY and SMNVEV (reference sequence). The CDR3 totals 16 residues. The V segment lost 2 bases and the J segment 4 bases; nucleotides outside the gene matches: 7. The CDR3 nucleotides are TGTGCCAGCAGTTTAGATCTATCGGGGGGGTACAATGAGCAGTTCTTC. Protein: CASSLDLSGGYNEQFF.

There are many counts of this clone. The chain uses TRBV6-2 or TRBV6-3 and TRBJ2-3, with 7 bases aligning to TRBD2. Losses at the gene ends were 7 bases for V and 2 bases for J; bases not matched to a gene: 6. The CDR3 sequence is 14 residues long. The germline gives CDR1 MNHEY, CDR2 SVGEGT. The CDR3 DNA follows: TGTGCCAGCACTCTGGGGGGGAACACAGATACGCAGTATTTT. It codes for CASTLGGNTDTQYF.

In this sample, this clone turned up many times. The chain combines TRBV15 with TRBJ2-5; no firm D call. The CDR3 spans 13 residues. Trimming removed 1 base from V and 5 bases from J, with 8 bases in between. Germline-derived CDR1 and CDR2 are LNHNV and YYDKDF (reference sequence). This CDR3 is CATSRGVRETQYF. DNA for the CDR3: TGTGCCACCAGCAGAGGGGTAAGGGAGACCCAGTACTTC.

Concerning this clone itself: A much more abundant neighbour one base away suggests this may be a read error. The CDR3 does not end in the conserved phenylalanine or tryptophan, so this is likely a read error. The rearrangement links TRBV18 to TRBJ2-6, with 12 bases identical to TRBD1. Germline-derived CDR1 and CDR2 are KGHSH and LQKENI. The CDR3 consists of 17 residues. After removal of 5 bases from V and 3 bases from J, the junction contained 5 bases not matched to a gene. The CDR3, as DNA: TGTGCCAGCTCATCGGGACAGGGGGCAGGTGGGGCCAACGTCCTGACTTTA. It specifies CASSSGQGAGGANVLTL.